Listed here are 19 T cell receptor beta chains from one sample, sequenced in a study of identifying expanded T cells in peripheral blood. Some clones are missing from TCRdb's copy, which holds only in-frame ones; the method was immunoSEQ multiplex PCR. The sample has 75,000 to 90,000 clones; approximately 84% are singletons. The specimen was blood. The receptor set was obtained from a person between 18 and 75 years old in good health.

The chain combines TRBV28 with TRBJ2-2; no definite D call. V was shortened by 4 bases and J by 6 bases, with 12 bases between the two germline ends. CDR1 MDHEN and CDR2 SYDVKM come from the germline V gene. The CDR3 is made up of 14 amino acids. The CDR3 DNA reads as TGTGCCAGCAGTTCCGAACGTTCGTCCGGGGAGCTGTTTTTT. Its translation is CASSSERSSGELFF. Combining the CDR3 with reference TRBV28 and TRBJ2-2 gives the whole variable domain DVKVTQSSRYLVKRTGEKVFLECVQDMDHENMFWYRQDPGLGLRLIYFSYDVKMKEKGDIPEGYSVSREKKERFSLILESASTNQTSMYLCASSSERSSGELFFGEGSRLTVL.

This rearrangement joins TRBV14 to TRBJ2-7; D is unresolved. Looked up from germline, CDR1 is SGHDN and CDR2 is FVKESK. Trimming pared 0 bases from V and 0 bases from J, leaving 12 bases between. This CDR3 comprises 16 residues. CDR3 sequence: CASSQDHWTLSYEQYF. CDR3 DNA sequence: TGTGCCAGCAGCCAAGACCACTGGACCCTCTCCTACGAGCAGTACTTC.

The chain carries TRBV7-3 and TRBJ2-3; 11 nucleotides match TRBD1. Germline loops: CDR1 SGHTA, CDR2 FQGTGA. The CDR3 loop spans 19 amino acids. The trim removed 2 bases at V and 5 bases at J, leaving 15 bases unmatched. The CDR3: CASSLQGWTGGAFGDTQYF. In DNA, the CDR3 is TGTGCCAGCAGCTTACAAGGCTGGACAGGGGGCGCCTTTGGAGATACGCAGTATTTT. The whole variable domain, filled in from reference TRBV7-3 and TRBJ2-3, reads GAGVSQTPSNKVTEKGKYVELRCDPISGHTALYWYRQSLGQGPEFLIYFQGTGAADDSGLPNDRFFAVRPEGSVSTLKIQRTERGDSAVYLCASSLQGWTGGAFGDTQYFGPGTRLTVL.

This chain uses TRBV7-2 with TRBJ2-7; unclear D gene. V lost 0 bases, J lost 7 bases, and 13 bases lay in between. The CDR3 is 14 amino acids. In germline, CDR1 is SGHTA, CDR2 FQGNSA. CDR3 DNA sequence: TGTGCCAGCAGCTTAGCGGCATACTCCTGGGAGCAGTACTTC. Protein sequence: CASSLAAYSWEQYF.

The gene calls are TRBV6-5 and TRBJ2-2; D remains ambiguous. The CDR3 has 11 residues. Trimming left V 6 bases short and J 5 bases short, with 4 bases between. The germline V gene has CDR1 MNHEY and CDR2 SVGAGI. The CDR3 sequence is CASSGTGELFF. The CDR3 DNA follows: TGTGCCAGCAGCGGGACCGGGGAGCTGTTTTTT.

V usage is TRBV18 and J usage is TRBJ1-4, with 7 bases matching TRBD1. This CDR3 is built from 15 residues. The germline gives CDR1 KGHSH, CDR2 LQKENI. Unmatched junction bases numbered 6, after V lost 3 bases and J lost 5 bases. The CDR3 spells CASSPGTDPNEKLFF. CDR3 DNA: TGTGCCAGCTCACCTGGGACAGACCCAAATGAAAAACTGTTTTTT.

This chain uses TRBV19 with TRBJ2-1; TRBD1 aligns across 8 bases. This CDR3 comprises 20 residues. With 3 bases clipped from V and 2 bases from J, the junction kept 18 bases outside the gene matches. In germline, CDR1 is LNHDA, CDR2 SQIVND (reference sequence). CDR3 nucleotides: TGTGCCAGTAGTATCCTAATTTATGTGACAGGGGCCGGGACCTACAATGAGCAGTTCTTC. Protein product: CASSILIYVTGAGTYNEQFF.

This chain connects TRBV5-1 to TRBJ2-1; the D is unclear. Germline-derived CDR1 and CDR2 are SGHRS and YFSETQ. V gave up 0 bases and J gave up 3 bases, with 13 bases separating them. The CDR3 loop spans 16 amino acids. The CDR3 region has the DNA TGCGCCAGCAGCTTGGAGGCAGCTCGCTACTACAATGAGCAGTTCTTC. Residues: CASSLEAARYYNEQFF.

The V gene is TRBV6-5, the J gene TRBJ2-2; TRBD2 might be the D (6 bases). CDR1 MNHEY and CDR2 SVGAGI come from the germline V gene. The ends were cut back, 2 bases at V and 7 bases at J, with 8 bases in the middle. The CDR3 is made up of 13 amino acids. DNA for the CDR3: TGTGCCAGCAGTTACCGGGACTTCGGGGAGCTGTTTTTT. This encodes CASSYRDFGELFF.

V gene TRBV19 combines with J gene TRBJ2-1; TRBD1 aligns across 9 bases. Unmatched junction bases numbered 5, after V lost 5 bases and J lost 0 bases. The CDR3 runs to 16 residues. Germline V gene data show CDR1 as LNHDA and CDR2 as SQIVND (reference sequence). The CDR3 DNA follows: TGTGCCAGTAGTGCCGGGACAGGGTACTCCTACAATGAGCAGTTCTTC. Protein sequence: CASSAGTGYSYNEQFF.

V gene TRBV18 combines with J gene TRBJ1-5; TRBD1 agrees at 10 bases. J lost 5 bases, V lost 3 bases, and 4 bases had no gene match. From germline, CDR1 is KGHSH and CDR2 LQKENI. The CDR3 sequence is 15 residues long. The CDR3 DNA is TGTGCCAGCTCACCGGGGACAGGGGACGATCAGCCCCAGCATTTT. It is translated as CASSPGTGDDQPQHF.

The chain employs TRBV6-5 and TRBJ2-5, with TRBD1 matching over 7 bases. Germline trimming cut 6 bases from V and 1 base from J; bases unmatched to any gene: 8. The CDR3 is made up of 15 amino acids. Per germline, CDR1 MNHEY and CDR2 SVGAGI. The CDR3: CASSTPHRGQETQYF. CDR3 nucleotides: TGTGCCAGCAGCACCCCCCACAGGGGCCAAGAGACCCAGTACTTC.

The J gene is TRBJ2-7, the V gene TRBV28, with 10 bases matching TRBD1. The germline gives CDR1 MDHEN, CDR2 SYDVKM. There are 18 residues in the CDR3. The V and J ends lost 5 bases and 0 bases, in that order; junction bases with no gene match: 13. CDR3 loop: CASSRPGQGIGDSYEQYF. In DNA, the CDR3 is TGTGCCAGCAGTCGACCGGGACAGGGGATCGGGGACTCCTACGAGCAGTACTTC. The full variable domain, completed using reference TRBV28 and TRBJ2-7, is DVKVTQSSRYLVKRTGEKVFLECVQDMDHENMFWYRQDPGLGLRLIYFSYDVKMKEKGDIPEGYSVSREKKERFSLILESASTNQTSMYLCASSRPGQGIGDSYEQYFGPGTRLTVT.

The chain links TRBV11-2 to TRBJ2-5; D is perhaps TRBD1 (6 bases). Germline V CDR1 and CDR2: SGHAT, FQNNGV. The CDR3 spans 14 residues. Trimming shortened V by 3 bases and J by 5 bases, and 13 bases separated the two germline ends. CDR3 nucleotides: TGTGCCAGCAGCTTGAACAGGGTAGGGGAGACCCAGTACTTC. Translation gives CASSLNRVGETQYF. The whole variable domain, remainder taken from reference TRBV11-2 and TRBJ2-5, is EAGVAQSPRYKIIEKRQSVAFWCNPISGHATLYWYQQILGQGPKLLIQFQNNGVVDDSQLPKDRFSAERLKGVDSTLKIQPAKLEDSAVYLCASSLNRVGETQYFGPGTRLLVL.

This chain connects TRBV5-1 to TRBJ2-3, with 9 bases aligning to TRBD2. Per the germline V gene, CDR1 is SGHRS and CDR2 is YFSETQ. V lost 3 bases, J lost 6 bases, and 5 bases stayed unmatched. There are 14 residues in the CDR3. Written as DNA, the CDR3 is TGCGCCAGCAGCTCGGGACTAGCTCCGGATACGCAGTATTTT. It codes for CASSSGLAPDTQYF.

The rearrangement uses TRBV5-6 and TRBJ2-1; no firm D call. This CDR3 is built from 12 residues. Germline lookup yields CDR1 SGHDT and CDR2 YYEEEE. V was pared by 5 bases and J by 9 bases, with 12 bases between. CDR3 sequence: CASRLWVGEQFF. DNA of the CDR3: TGTGCCAGCAGGCTTTGGGTGGGTGAGCAGTTCTTC.

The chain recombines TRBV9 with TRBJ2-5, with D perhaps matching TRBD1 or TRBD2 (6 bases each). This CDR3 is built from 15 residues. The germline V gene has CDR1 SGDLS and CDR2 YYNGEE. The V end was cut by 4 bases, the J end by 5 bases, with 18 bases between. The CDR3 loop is CASSTSGTQGETQYF. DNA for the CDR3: TGTGCCAGCAGCACCTCCGGGACTCAGGGGGAGACCCAGTACTTC.

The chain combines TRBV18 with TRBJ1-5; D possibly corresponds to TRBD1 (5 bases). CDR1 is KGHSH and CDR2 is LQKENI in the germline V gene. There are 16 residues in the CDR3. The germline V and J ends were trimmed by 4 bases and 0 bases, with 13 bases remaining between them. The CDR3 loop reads CASSLTGGDSNQPQHF. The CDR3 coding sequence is TGTGCCAGCTCACTAACAGGTGGGGATAGCAATCAGCCCCAGCATTTT.

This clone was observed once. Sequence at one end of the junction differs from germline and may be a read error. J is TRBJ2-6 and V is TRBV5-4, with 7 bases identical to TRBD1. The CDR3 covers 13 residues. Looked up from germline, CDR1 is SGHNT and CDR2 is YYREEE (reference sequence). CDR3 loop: CASSQSRGNVLTF. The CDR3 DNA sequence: TGCGCCAGCAGCCAATCCAGGGGGAACGTCCTGACTTTC.